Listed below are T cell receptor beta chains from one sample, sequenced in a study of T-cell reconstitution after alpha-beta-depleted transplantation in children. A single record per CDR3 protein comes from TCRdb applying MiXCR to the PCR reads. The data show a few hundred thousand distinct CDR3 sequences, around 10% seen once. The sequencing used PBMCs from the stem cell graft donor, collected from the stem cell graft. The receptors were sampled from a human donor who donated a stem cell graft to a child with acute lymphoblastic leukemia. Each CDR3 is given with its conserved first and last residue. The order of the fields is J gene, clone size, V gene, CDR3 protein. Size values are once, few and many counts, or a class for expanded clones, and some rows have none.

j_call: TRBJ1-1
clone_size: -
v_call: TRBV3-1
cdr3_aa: CASSQDSGQTEAFF

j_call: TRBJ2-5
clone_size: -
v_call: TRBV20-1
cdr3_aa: CSAGQVGETQYF

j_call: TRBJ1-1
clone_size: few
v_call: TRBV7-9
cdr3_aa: CASSAPEAQTEAFF

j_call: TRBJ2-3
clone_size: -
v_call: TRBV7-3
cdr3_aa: CASAEGGTDTQYF

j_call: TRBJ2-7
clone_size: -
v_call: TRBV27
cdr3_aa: CASSWDRREGEQYF

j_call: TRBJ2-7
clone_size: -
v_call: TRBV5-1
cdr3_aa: CASSSDGLAGSYEQYF

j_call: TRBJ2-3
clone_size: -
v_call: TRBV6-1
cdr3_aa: CASSLSSSEGTDTQYF

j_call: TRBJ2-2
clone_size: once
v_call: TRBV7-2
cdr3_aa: CASTLQRTNTGELFF

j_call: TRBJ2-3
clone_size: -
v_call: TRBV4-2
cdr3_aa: CASSQDRIGTRITDTQYF

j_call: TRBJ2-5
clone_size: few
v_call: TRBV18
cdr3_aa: CASSVLGSRETQYF

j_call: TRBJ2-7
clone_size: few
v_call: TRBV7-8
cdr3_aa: CASSPRDRLYEQYF

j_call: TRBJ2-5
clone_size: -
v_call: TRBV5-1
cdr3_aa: CASSFISETQYF

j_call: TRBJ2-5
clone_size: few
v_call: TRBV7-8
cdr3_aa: CASSSPAGGKKTQYF

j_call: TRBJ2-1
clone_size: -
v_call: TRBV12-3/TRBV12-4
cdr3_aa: CASSELAEGNNEQFF

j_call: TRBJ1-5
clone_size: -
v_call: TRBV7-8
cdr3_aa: CASSTYVGRANAGQPQHF

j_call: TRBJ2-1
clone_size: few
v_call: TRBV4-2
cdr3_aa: CASSQQTRLAGFYNEQFF

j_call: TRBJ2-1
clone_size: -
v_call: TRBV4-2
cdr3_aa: CASSQETRELDEQFF

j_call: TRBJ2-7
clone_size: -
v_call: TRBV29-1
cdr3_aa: CSVLVTGVYEQYF

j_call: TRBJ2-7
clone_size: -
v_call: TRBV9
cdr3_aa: CASSVGPSNEQYF

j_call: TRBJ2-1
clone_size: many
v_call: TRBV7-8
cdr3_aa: CASSLDRNNEQFF

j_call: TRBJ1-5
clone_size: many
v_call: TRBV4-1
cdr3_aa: CASSPHVGGGQPQHF

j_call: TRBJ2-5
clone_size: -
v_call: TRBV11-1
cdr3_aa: CASSSNWGDRADEETQYF

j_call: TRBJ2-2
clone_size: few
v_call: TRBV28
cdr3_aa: CASSIAGVDTGELFF

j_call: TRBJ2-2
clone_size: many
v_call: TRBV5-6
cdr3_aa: CASSFFLAGAKANTGELFF

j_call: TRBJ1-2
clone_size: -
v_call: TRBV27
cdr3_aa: CASSPGQGALNGYTF

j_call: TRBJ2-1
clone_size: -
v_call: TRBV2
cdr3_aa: CASSPGLAMLSPYNEHFF

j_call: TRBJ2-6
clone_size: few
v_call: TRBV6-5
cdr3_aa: CASSYGGVGGANVLTF

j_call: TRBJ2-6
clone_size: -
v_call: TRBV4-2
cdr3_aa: CASSQDLRSNVLTF

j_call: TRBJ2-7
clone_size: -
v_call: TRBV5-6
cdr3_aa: CASSSRRDGSYEQYF

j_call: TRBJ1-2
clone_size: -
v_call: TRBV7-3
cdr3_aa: CASSRTDLRGYTF

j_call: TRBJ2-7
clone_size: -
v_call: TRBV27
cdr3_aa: CASSFGARMYEQYF

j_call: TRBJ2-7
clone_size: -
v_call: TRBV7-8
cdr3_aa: CASSHLGGRAVYEQYF

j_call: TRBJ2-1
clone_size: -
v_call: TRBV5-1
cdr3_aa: CASSWGLAGAYNEQFF

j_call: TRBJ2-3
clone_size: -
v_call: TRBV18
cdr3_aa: CASSPSPDTQYF

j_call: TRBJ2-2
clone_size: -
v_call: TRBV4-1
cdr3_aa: CASSQDGQGYAGELFF

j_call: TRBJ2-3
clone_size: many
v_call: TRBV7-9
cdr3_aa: CASSLVRDTQYF

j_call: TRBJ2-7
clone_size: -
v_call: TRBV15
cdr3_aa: CATSRDLAGDLEQYF